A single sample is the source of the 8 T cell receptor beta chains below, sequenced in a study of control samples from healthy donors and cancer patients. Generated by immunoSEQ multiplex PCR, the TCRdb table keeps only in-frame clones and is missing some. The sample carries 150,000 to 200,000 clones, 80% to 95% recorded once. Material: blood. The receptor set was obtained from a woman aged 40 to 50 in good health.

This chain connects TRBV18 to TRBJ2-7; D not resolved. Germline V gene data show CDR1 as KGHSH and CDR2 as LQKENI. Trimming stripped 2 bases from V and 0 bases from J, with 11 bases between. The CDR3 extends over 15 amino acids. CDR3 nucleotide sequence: TGTGCCAGCTCACCAGGCCAGGCCCCCTCCTACGAGCAGTACTTC. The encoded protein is CASSPGQAPSYEQYF.

The CDR3 sequence is CASSLTGIEKLFF. In nucleotides, the CDR3 is TGCGCCAGCAGCCTGACAGGGATAGAAAAACTGTTTTTT. The chain is built from TRBV5-1 and TRBJ1-4; 7 bases agree with TRBD1. Germline V gene data show CDR1 as SGHRS and CDR2 as YFSETQ. This CDR3 region has 13 residues. The trim removed 4 bases at V and 8 bases at J, leaving 5 bases unmatched.

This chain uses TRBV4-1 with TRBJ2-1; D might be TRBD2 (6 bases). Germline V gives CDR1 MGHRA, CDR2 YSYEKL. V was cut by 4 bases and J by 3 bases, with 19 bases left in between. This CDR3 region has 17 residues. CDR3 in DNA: TGCGCCAGCAGCCTCCCAGGCGGGGCAGGGAACTACAATGAGCAGTTCTTC. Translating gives CASSLPGGAGNYNEQFF.

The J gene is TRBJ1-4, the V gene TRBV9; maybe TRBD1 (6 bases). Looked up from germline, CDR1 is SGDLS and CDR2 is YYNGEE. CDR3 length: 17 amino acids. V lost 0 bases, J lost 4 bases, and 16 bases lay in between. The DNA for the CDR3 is TGTGCCAGCAGCGTAGATCCCAGGGGTTCCGGTAATGAAAAACTGTTTTTT. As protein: CASSVDPRGSGNEKLFF.

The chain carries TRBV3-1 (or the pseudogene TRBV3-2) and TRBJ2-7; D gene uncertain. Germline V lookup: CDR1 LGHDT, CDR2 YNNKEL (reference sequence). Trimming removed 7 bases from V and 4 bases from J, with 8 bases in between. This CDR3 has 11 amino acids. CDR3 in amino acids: CASTDGYEQYF. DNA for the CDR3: TGTGCCAGCACGGACGGGTACGAGCAGTACTTC.

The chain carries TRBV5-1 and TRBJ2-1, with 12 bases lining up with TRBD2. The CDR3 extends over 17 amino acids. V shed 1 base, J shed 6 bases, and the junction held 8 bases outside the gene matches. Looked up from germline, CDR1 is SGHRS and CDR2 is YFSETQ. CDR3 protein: CASSLRPSGGDTNEQFF. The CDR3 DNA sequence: TGCGCCAGCAGCTTGCGGCCTAGCGGGGGGGACACCAATGAGCAGTTCTTC. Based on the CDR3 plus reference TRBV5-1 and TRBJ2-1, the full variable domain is KAGVTQTPRYLIKTRGQQVTLSCSPISGHRSVSWYQQTPGQGLQFLFEYFSETQRNKGNFPGRFSGRQFSNSRSEMNVSTLELGDSALYLCASSLRPSGGDTNEQFFGPGTRLTVL.

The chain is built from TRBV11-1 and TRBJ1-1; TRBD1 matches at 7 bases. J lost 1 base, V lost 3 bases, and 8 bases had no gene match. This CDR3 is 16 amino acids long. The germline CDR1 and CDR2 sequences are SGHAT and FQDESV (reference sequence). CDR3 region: CASSLGPGTANTEAFF. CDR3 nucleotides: TGTGCCAGCAGCTTGGGGCCCGGGACAGCGAACACTGAAGCTTTCTTT.

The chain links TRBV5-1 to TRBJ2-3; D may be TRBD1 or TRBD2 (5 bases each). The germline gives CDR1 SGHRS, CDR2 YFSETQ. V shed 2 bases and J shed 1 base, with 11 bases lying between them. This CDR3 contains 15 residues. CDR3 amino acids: CASSFGGDGTDTQYF. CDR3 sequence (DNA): TGCGCCAGCAGCTTTGGGGGTGACGGCACAGATACGCAGTATTTT.